Listed here are 2 T cell receptor beta chains from one sample, sequenced in a study of shared clonotypes between healthy human individuals. Data came from immunoSEQ multiplex PCR; TCRdb stores just in-frame clones and leaves some out. The sample lists about 490,000 clones, roughly 85% occurring once. The sample consisted of PBMCs. Source of these receptors: a woman in her thirties or forties in good health. Some clones in this sample may be carry-over from other donors' samples.

The genes are TRBV7-9 and TRBJ1-2; D gene unclear. Trimming cost V 1 base and J 6 bases, with 15 bases left between them. This CDR3 has 15 amino acids. Germline loops: CDR1 SEHNR, CDR2 FQNEAQ (reference sequence). In DNA form, the CDR3 reads TGTGCCAGCAGCTTAGGGTTCGAAGGGAGTCATGGCTACACCTTC. It is translated as CASSLGFEGSHGYTF.

The chain joins TRBV30 to TRBJ1-5; no firm D call. The V gene lost 2 bases and the J gene lost 3 bases, with 14 bases spanning the gap. The CDR3 extends over 15 amino acids. Germline values: CDR1 GTSNPN, CDR2 SVGIG (reference sequence). Written as DNA, the CDR3 is TGTGCCTGGAGTCCCGGGGTAACGGACAATCAGCCCCAGCATTTT. This encodes CAWSPGVTDNQPQHF.